A selection of T cell receptor beta chains follows, all from one sample in a study of blood T cell repertoires in COVID-19. Some clones are missing from TCRdb's copy, which holds only in-frame ones; the method was immunoSEQ multiplex PCR. The repertoire includes around 450,000 clones, about 92% of them detected once, and less than 0.75% sits in the top ten. Sequencing was carried out using PBMCs or T cells enriched from blood (not recorded which). These receptor sequences come from a man younger than 30 who had recovered from COVID-19. The CDR3 runs from the conserved cysteine through the conserved F or W. Fields, in order: J gene, V gene, CDR3 protein.

J: TRBJ1-3; V: TRBV19; CDR3: CASSFGHPSDSGNTIYF
J: TRBJ1-2; V: TRBV6-2/TRBV6-3; CDR3: CASSYLAGTSGYTF
J: TRBJ1-1; V: TRBV28; CDR3: CASISGTGVFKAFF
J: TRBJ2-5; V: TRBV14; CDR3: CASSQVNRAETQYF
J: TRBJ1-1; V: TRBV14; CDR3: CASSPPKTENTEAFF
J: TRBJ1-2; V: TRBV9; CDR3: CASSVEGYGYTF
J: TRBJ2-7; V: TRBV5-1; CDR3: CASSLDGSKVGEQYF
J: TRBJ1-5; V: TRBV24-1; CDR3: CATSDSSRGGQPQHF
J: TRBJ1-2; V: TRBV7-2; CDR3: CASSQPGIHGYTF
J: TRBJ2-1; V: TRBV4-1; CDR3: CATSFRVVRTSEQFF
J: TRBJ2-7; V: TRBV6-5; CDR3: CASSYAPGVYEQYF
J: TRBJ1-1; V: TRBV7-2; CDR3: CASSSLAGFTEAFF
J: TRBJ2-1; V: TRBV30; CDR3: CAWALVGSGTPQFF
J: TRBJ1-2; V: TRBV7-8; CDR3: CASSPRLLGQGRGYTF
J: TRBJ1-4; V: TRBV27; CDR3: CASSLTRQGRGEKLFF
J: TRBJ2-1; V: TRBV11-3; CDR3: CASSQRSRGLVEQFF
J: TRBJ1-2; V: TRBV28; CDR3: CASSLGQGGYGYTF
J: TRBJ2-1; V: TRBV10-3; CDR3: CAISESRGSNEQFF
J: TRBJ2-7; V: TRBV28; CDR3: CASSPQLSEQYF
J: TRBJ2-1; V: TRBV27; CDR3: CASSPLVAGGVSEQFF
J: TRBJ1-5; V: TRBV6-1; CDR3: CASSEGYMGRGPQHF
J: TRBJ1-1; V: TRBV12-3/TRBV12-4; CDR3: CASSFAYTEAFF
J: TRBJ1-5; V: TRBV5-4; CDR3: CASSEFSLSGQLNQPQHF
J: TRBJ1-6; V: TRBV28; CDR3: CASSLEFSGRPLHF
J: TRBJ1-1; V: TRBV29-1; CDR3: CSVESVNTEAFF
J: TRBJ1-4; V: TRBV9; CDR3: CASSARDRAEKLFF
J: TRBJ2-7; V: TRBV28; CDR3: CASSPTRTGGYEQYF
J: TRBJ1-5; V: TRBV28; CDR3: CASSFGQGNQPQHF
J: TRBJ2-7; V: TRBV4-1; CDR3: CASSTRQGGSYEQYF
J: TRBJ2-2; V: TRBV2; CDR3: CASREITMRTGELFF
J: TRBJ2-1; V: TRBV6-5; CDR3: CASSQTGPEQFF
J: TRBJ1-3; V: TRBV9; CDR3: CASSEGAKGNTIYF
J: TRBJ2-7; V: TRBV18; CDR3: CASSPQDRGAYEQYF
J: TRBJ2-7; V: TRBV6-5; CDR3: CATATLRTGALEQYF
J: TRBJ1-4; V: TRBV4-1; CDR3: CASSQVWLGENEKLFF
J: TRBJ2-7; V: TRBV9; CDR3: CASSVVWGDEQYF
J: TRBJ2-5; V: TRBV12-3/TRBV12-4; CDR3: CASTGGASETQYF
J: TRBJ2-1; V: TRBV9; CDR3: CASSVATSGYNEQFF
J: TRBJ1-2; V: TRBV7-2; CDR3: CASSLGGGAGYGYTF
J: TRBJ2-7; V: TRBV5-8; CDR3: CASSFFRAYEQYF